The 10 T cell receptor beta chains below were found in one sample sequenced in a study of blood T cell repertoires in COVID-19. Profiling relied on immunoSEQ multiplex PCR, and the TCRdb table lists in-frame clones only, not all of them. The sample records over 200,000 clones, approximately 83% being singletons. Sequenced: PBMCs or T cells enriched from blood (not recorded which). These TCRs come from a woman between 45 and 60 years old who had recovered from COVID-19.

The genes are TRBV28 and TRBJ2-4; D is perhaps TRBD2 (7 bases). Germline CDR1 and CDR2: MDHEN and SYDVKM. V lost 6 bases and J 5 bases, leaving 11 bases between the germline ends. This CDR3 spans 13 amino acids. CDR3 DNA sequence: TGTGCCAGCAGGGGGGGGCCGGAAAACATTCAGTACTTC. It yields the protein CASRGGPENIQYF.

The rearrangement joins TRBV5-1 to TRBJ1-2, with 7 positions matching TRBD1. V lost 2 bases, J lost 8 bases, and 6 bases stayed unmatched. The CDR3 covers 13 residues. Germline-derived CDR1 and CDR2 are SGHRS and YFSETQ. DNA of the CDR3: TGCGCCAGCAGCTTTCAGGGGGAGAAGGGCTACACCTTC. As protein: CASSFQGEKGYTF.

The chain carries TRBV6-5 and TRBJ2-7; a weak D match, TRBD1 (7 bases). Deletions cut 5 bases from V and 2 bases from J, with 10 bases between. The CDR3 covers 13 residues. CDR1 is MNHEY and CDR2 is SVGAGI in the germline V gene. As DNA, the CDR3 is TGTGCCAGCAGTCCCAGGGGGGCCTACGAGCAGTACTTC. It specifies CASSPRGAYEQYF.

CDR3 in amino acids: CSVEGVGDEQYF. As DNA, the CDR3 is TGCAGCGTTGAAGGGGTGGGCGACGAGCAGTACTTC. The rearrangement links TRBV29-1 to TRBJ2-7, with D unresolved. The CDR3 is 12 amino acids. With 1 base removed from V and 5 bases from J, the gap between germline ends came to 9 bases. Germline-derived CDR1 and CDR2 are SQVTM and ANQGSEA.

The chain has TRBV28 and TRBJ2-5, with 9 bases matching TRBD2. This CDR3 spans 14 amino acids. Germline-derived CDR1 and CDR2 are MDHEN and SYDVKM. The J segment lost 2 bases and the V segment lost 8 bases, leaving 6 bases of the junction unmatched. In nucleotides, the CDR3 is TGTGCCAGCTCTAGCGGGGATACTCAAGAGACCCAGTACTTC. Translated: CASSSGDTQETQYF.

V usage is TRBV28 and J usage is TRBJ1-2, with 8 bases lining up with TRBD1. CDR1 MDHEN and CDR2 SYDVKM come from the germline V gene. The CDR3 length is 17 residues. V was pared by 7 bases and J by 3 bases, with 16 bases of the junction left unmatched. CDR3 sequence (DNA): TGTGCCAGCACCCGATTTCCCAGGGGGCGTGGACACTATGGCTACACCTTC. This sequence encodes CASTRFPRGRGHYGYTF.

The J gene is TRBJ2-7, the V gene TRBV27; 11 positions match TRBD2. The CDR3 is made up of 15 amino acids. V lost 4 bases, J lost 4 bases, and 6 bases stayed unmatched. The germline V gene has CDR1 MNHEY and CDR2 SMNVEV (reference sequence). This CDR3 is CASSSRLAGRYEQYF. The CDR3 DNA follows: TGTGCCAGCAGTTCGAGACTAGCGGGAAGGTACGAGCAGTACTTC.

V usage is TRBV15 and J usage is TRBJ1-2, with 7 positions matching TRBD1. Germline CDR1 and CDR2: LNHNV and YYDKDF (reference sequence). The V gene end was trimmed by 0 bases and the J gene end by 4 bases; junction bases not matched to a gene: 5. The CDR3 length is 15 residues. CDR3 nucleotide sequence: TGTGCCACCAGCAGAGACAGACAGGGCTTCTATGGCTACACCTTC. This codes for CATSRDRQGFYGYTF.

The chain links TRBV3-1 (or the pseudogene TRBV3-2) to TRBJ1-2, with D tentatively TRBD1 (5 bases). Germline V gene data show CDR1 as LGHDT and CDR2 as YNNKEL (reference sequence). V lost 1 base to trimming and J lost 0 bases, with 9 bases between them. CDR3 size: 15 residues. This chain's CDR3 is CASSQGQGSNYGYTF. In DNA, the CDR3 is TGTGCCAGCAGCCAAGGTCAGGGTTCTAACTATGGCTACACCTTC.

The CDR3 protein is CASSRGTSPNTEAFF. The CDR3 DNA reads as TGCGCCAGCAGCAGAGGGACTTCACCGAACACTGAAGCTTTCTTT. The chain is built from TRBV5-1 and TRBJ1-1, with D maybe TRBD1 (5 bases). CDR3 size: 15 residues. V lost 4 bases to trimming and J lost 1 base, with 14 bases between them. From germline, CDR1 is SGHRS and CDR2 YFSETQ.